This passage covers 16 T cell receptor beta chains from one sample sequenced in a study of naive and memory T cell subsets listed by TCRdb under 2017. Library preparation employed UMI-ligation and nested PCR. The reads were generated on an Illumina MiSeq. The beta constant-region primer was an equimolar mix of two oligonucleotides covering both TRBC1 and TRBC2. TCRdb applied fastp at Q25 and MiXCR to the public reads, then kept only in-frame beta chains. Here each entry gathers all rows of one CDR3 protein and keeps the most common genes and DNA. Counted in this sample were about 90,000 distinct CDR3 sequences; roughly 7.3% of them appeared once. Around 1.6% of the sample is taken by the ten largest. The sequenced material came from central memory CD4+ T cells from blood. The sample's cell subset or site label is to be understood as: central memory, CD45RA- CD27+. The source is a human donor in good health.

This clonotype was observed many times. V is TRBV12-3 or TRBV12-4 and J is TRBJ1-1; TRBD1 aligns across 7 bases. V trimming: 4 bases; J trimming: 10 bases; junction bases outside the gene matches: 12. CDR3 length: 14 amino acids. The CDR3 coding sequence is TGTGCCAGCAGTTCCCGGACAGGCGGGGGGGGAGCTTTCTTT. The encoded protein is CASSSRTGGGGAFF.

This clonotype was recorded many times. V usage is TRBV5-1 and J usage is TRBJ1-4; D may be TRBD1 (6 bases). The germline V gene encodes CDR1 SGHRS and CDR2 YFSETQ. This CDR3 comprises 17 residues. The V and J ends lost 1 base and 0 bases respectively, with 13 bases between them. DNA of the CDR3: TGCGCCAGCAGCTTGCTGGGACAACCGGCAACTAATGAAAAACTGTTTTTT. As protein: CASSLLGQPATNEKLFF.

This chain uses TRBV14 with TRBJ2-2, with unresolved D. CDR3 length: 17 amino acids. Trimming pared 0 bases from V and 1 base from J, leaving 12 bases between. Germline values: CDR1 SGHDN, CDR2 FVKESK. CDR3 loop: CASSQDWEQRNTGELFF. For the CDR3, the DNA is TGTGCCAGCAGCCAAGATTGGGAACAGAGGAACACCGGGGAGCTGTTTTTT.

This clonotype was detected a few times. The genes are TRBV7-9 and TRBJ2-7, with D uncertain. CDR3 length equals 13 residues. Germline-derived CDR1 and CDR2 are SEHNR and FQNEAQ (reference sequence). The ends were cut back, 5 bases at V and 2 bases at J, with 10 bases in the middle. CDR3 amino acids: CASSPTPAYEQYF. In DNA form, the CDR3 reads TGTGCCAGCAGCCCGACGCCGGCCTACGAGCAGTACTTC.

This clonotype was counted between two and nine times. The CDR3: CASRKDLISGANVLTF. DNA of the CDR3: TGTGCCAGCAGAAAAGATCTTATCTCTGGGGCCAACGTCCTGACTTTC. This sequence joins TRBV12-3 or TRBV12-4 and TRBJ2-6; unclear D gene. This CDR3 comprises 16 residues. Trimming took 6 bases from V and 0 from J, leaving 12 bases between them.

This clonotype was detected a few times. The CDR3 nucleotides read TGTGCCAGCAGGCGGGGGGCGGGCACAGATACGCAGTATTTT. Translating gives CASRRGAGTDTQYF. The chain combines TRBV7-2 with TRBJ2-3, with TRBD2 matching over 8 bases. Trimming took 6 bases from V and 1 from J; bases not matched to a gene: 3. Germline CDR1 SGHTA, CDR2 FQGNSA. The CDR3 consists of 14 residues.

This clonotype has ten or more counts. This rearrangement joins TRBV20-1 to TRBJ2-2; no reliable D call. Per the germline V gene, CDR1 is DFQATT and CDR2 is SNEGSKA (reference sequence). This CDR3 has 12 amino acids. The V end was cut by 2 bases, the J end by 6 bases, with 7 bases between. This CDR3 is CSARPASGELFF. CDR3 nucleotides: TGCAGTGCTAGACCCGCGTCCGGGGAGCTGTTTTTT.

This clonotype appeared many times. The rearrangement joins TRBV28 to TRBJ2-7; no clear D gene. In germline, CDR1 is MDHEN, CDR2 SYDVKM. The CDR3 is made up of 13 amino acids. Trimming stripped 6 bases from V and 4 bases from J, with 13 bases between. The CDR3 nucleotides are TGTGCCAGCAGGCCCGGCGGAAGATACGAGCAGTACTTC. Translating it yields CASRPGGRYEQYF. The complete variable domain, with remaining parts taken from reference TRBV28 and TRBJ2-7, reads DVKVTQSSRYLVKRTGEKVFLECVQDMDHENMFWYRQDPGLGLRLIYFSYDVKMKEKGDIPEGYSVSREKKERFSLILESASTNQTSMYLCASRPGGRYEQYFGPGTRLTVT.

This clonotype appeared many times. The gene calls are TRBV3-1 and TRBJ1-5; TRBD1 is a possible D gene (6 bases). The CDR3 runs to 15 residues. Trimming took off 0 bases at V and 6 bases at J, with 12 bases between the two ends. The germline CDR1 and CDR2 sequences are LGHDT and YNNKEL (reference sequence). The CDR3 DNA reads TGTGCCAGCAGCCAAGACTACAGGGATGGTCAGCCCCAGCATTTT. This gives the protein CASSQDYRDGQPQHF.

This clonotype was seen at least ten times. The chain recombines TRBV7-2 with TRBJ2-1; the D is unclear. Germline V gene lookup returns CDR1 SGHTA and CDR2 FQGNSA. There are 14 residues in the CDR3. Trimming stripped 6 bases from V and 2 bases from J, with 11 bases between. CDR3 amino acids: CASRTAGTYNEQFF. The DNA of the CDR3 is TGTGCCAGCAGGACCGCAGGAACCTACAATGAGCAGTTCTTC.

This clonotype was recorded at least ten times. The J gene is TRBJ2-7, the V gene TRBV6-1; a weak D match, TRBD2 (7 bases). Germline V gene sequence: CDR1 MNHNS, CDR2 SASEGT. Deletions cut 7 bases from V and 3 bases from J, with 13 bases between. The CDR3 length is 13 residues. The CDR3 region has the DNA TGTGCCAGCATGAGGGGGGGCGGCTACGAGCAGTACTTC. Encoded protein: CASMRGGGYEQYF.

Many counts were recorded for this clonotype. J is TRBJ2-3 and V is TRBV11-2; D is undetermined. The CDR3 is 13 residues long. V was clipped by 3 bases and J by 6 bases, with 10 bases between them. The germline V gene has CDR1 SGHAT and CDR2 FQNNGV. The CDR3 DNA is TGTGCCAGCAGCTTTATGGTAGGCGATACGCAGTATTTT. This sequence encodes CASSFMVGDTQYF.

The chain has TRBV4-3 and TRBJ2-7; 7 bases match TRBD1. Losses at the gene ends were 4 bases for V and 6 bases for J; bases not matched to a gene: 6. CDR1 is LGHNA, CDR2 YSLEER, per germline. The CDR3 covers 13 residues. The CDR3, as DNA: TGCGCCAGCAGCCTCATACAGGGGTTCGAGCAGTACTTC. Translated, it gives CASSLIQGFEQYF.

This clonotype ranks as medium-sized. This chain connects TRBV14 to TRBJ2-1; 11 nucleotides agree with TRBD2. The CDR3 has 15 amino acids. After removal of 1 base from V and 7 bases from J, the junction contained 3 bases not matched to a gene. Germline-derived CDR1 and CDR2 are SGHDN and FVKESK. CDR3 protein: CASSQVASGRNEQFF. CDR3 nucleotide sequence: TGTGCCAGCAGCCAAGTCGCTAGCGGGAGGAATGAGCAGTTCTTC.

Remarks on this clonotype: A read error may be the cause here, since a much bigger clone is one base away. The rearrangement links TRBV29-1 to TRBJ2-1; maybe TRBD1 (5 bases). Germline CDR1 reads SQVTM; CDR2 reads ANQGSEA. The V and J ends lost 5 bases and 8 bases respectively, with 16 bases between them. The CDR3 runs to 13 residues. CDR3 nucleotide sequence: TGCAGCGTTCGACAGCGTAAAAGAGATGAGCAGTTCTTC. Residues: CSVRQRKRDEQFF.

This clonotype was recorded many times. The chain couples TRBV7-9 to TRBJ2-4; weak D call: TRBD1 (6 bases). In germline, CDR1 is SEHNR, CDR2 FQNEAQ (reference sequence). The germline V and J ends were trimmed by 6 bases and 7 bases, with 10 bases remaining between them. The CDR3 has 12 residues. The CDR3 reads CASSPQGNIQYF. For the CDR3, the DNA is TGTGCCAGCAGTCCGCAGGGGAACATTCAGTACTTC. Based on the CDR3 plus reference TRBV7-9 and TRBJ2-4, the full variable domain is DTGVSQNPRHKITKRGQNVTFRCDPISEHNRLYWYRQTLGQGPEFLTYFQNEAQLEKSRLLSDRFSAERPKGSFSTLEIQRTEQGDSAMYLCASSPQGNIQYFGAGTRLSVL.